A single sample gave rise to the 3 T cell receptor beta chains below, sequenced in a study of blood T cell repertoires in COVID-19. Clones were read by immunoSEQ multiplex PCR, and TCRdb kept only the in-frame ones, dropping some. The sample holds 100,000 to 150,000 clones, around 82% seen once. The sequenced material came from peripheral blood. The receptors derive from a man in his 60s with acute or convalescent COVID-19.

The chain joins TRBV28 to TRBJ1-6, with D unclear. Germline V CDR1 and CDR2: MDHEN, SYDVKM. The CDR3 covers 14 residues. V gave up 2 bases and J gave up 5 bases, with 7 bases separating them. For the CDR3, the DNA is TGTGCCAGCAGTTTACCACAGAATAATTCACCCCTCCACTTT. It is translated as CASSLPQNNSPLHF.

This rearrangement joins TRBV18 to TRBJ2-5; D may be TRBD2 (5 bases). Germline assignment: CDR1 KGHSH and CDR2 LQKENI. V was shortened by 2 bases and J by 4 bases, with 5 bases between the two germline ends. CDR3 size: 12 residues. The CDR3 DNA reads TGTGCCAGCTCACCAGGGAGAGAGACCCAGTACTTC. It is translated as CASSPGRETQYF. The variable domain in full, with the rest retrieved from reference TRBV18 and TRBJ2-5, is NAGVMQNPRHLVRRRGQEARLRCSPMKGHSHVYWYRQLPEEGLKFMVYLQKENIIDESGMPKERFSAEFPKEGPSILRIQQVVRGDSAAYFCASSPGRETQYFGPGTRLLVL.

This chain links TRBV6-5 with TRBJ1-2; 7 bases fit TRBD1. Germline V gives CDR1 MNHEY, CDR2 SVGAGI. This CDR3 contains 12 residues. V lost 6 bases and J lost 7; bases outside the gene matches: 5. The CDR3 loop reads CASRPDRAGYTF. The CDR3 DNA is TGTGCCAGCAGACCCGACAGGGCTGGCTACACCTTC.